The rows below give T cell receptor beta chains drawn from one sample of a study of CD8 T cells in ankylosing spondylitis. TCRdb re-derived calls from the 5' RACE reads in MiXCR, one entry per CDR3 protein. Among about 36,000 distinct CDR3 sequences listed, approximately 9.9% were seen once. The sample taken for sequencing was synovial fluid, either unsorted or a sorted T cell fraction (not recorded which). These receptors were obtained from a male donor with ankylosing spondylitis. Each CDR3 is given without its conserved first and last residue. D genes are given only for firm matches.

TRBV19,TRBD1,ASSIAQGYEQY
TRBV20-1,TRBD1,SARIRDRAGQY
TRBV18,.,ASSPRDNPGGEQF
TRBV5-1,.,ASRDSSYNEQF
TRBV9,TRBD1,ASSALPGQGAQTYEQY
TRBV7-2,TRBD1,ASSFAGGTHEQY
TRBV12-3/TRBV12-4,.,ASSLAGRAEQY
TRBV5-1,TRBD2,ASSLGTSGSGANVLT
TRBV6-1,.,ASGVGDSGEQY
TRBV11-3,.,ASSSSSDTQY
TRBV28,.,ASSLGLPYQGYT